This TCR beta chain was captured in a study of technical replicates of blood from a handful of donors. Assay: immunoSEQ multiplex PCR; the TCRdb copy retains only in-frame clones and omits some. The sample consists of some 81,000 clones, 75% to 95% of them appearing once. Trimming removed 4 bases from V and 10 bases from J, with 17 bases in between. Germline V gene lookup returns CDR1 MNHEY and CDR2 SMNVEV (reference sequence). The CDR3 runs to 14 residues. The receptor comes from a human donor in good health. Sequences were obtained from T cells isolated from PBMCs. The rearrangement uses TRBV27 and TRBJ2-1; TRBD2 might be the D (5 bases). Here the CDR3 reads CASSSPLLASEQFF. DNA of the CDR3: TGTGCCAGCAGTTCCCCCCTCCTAGCAAGCGAGCAGTTCTTC.